The T cell receptor (beta chain) under discussion was sequenced for a study of long-term antiretroviral therapy in people with HIV (dated by TCRdb to the early 2020s). Describing the broader study: The earliest samples were collected approximately a decade before the 2015 WHO recommendation for immediate ART, a period when ART was typically delayed until CD4 counts fell. Eleven of the 30 participants with HIV were female. A retrospective serial study tested whether changes in peripheral blood TRB repertoire composition and diversity were associated with ART initiation and durable HIV suppression. Test extractions of a monoclonal T-cell line alongside approximately 34 polyclonal samples showed no cross-contamination during QIAcube processing. A total of fewer than 200 cryopreserved PBMC samples were contributed to the cohort by 30 adults with confirmed HIV infection, with samples collected serially over a mean of approximately six years (range 1-12). What the research found in general, with its limitations: ART initiation was associated with a significant increase in TRB diversity, but diversity stayed significantly below transplant donor controls even after long-term ART. Since PBMC availability was limited, sequencing covered only the TCR beta chain, with no alpha chain pairing. Because pre-ART samples had limited cell numbers, profiling was done on unsorted PBMC rather than on sorted CD4+ and CD8+ T cells. HIV repertoires had narrower CDR3 length ranges than controls, and the network structure suggested an antigen-experienced repertoire that shifted only slightly toward naive after ART. Expanded TRB clones identified before ART initiation dominated the repertoire at all time points, although this dominance fluctuated and declined in many PLHIV after ART. The samples span the years 2004 to 2017, and the ART regimens used at that time may not be as effective as current regimens. Inferences about post-ART repertoire changes are limited because no data were available on ART adherence, viral resistance or therapy changes.

Notes on this clone: What this receptor recognizes is not known. No per-base quality is available; no much larger clone lies one base away.

To be included, a participant needed at least one PBMC sample from before ART initiation plus at least two post-ART samples. Every participant with HIV received treatment in the United States of America. Before DNA extraction, cryopreserved samples containing roughly 0.85-11 million PBMC were thawed and washed. At the time of the earliest PBMC sample, participants with HIV were aged between roughly 20 and 60 years. PBMC samples were contributed by each participant from 1-4 timepoints before ART initiation and 2-8 timepoints after ART initiation, with a median of 7 samples. Serial HIV viral load, CD4+ T-cell count, ART history and demographic data were obtained for every participant. Genomic DNA was extracted from unsorted PBMC with a Qiagen kit on a QIAcube, processed in batches of 12 samples. Sequencing of the TRB variable region was done with the immunoSEQ hsTCRB v3.0 assay at survey level resolution. TRB sequencing targeted a depth of about 40,000-50,000 T-cell genomes per sample. Pooled TRB libraries were sequenced on an Illumina MiSeq with a v3 150-cycle kit. On the authors' methods: Analysis of repertoires was carried out in R inside a reproducible Nextflow workflow spanning QC, data transformation and analysis. LymphoSeq2, an R package for AIRR-Seq data exploration, was used to implement custom analyses. A few samples yielding fewer than 5000 total TRB sequences were excluded, leaving over 150 analyzed HIV repertoires. Among the roughly 190 retained HIV repertoires, 55 to 60 were collected before ART initiation and some 130 were collected after ART initiation. Repertoires were downsampled to 5000 TRB nucleotide sequences, with summary statistics averaged over 100 downsampling iterations. Only TRB sequences with CDR3 regions of at least seven amino acids were retained for analysis. Diversity was measured with a Shannon entropy-derived clonality score and the Gini coefficient. In the repertoire networks, any two of the top 5000 CDR3 amino acid sequences were linked whenever the two sequences differed by an edit distance of one. Antigen specificity groups and MHC restriction were predicted for TRB CDR3 amino acid sequences with GLIPH2. To flag known associations with CMV, EBV, HIV or tissue antigens, CDR3 amino acid sequences were compared against VDJdb and McPAS-TCR. Pre-ART, post-ART and control groups were compared with Wilcoxon signed-rank tests and Holm-Bonferroni correction. This is the immuneACCESS table as TCRdb keeps it, with only in-frame sequences that have V and J called. A part of the clones is gone; compared with another copy, unresolved V genes explain less than half, and the rest is unexplained. V, J and clone size were drawn from that table, and D and trimming were deduced from the DNA. The table for this sample lists 25,000 to 35,000 clones; approximately 88% of them were counted only once. The ten most abundant clones make up 4.1% of the sample.

The CDR3 runs 15 residues from the cysteine to the phenylalanine. Only the CDR3 DNA stays, 45 bases, in frame from base 1. V sheds 1 base and J sheds 13 bases, leaving 22 bases between their ends. CDR1 and CDR2 were assigned from the germline V gene (reference sequence) as LNHDA and SQIVND. The material sequenced was unsorted PBMCs, taken 0.5 years after starting antiretroviral therapy. The sequence came from a woman aged 18 to 35 with HIV. This chain is built from TRBV19 and TRBJ1-1; no D gene can be assigned with confidence. Here the CDR3 is given as CASSIALPGGPDHFF. The nucleotide sequence reads TGTGCCAGTAGTATAGCCCTCCCGGGAGGACCAGATCATTTCTTT.